The entry that follows covers one T cell receptor beta chain sequence. Its antigen is still unknown. V was trimmed by 11 bases and J by 7 bases, leaving 24 bases between them. CDR3 size: 15 residues. Per the germline V gene, CDR1 is MNHEY and CDR2 is SMNVEV (reference sequence). The data originate from a study of T-cell memory formation after mild COVID-19. Study-level information: Clusters were largely donor specific. Findings of the study overall: Whereas later expanders leaned CD4+, clones contracting day 15 to 85 showed a balanced CD4/CD8 makeup.

MiXCR, applied by TCRdb to the 5' RACE reads, yields one record per CDR3 protein. The repertoire holds 120,000 to 150,000 distinct CDR3 sequences, with 15% to 20% as singletons. The TCR originated in an adult woman who had mild COVID-19 (a few samples of this study predate the infection). Cell type and time point are not known. Sequenced input: PBMCs or a T cell subset sorted from them (not recorded which). The chain couples TRBV27 to TRBJ1-5; the D gene is possibly TRBD1 (5 bases). The CDR3 bases are TGTGCCTATAGGCTCGGGCAGGGTATCGGGCAGCCCCAGCATTTT. It translates to CAYRLGQGIGQPQHF.